The rows below give T cell receptor beta chains drawn from one sample of a study of identical twins. Via MiXCR, TCRdb re-called the 5' RACE reads, giving one row per CDR3 protein. The table includes fewer than 800,000 distinct CDR3 sequences, 7.1% detected once. These data are also associated with another study on yellow fever vaccine responses in identical twins.

Material: PBMCs. All receptors come from a woman between 18 and 29 years old in good health. Each CDR3 is given with its conserved first and last residue. The order of the fields is V gene, clone size, D gene, J gene, CDR3 protein, CDR3 DNA. A D gene is named only where the DNA matches it firmly. Clone size appears in some rows only: once, few, many, or a class for an expanded clone.

>TRBV5-1|few|TRBD1|TRBJ2-5
CASSYRQGPEETQYF
TGCGCCAGCAGCTACCGACAGGGGCCGGAGGAGACCCAGTACTTC
>TRBV6-1|-|-|TRBJ2-2
CAAHGPGNTGELFF
TGTGCCGCCCACGGCCCAGGAAACACCGGGGAGCTGTTTTTT
>TRBV11-3|-|-|TRBJ2-1
CASSLLKDSPFF
TGTGCCAGCAGCCTACTCAAGGACAGTCCGTTCTTC
>TRBV12-3/TRBV12-4|few|TRBD2|TRBJ2-3
CASRVGTSGIRTQYF
TGTGCCAGCAGGGTAGGGACTAGCGGGATAAGAACGCAGTATTTT
>TRBV7-9|many|-|TRBJ2-5
CASSLDGETQYF
TGTGCCAGCAGCTTAGATGGAGAGACCCAGTACTTC
>TRBV6-6|-|TRBD1|TRBJ1-4
CASSNRGSEKLFF
TGTGCCAGCAGCAACAGGGGTAGCGAAAAACTGTTTTTT
>TRBV24-1|few|TRBD1|TRBJ1-1
CATSAPGQGRTEAFF
TGTGCCACCAGTGCCCCGGGACAGGGAAGGACTGAAGCTTTCTTT
>TRBV7-9|few|-|TRBJ2-7
CASSSPLDFSYEQYF
TGTGCCAGCAGCTCGCCTCTGGACTTTTCCTACGAGCAGTACTTC
>TRBV12-3/TRBV12-4|many|TRBD2|TRBJ2-2
CASSLKGLAGYTGELFF
TGTGCCAGCAGCTTGAAGGGACTAGCGGGCTACACCGGGGAGCTGTTTTTT
>TRBV20-1|many|-|TRBJ2-1
CSARDTSSSYNEQFF
TGCAGTGCTAGAGATACTTCAAGCTCCTACAATGAGCAGTTCTTC
>TRBV12-3/TRBV12-4|few|TRBD2|TRBJ2-1
CASPGTSGSASEQFF
TGTGCCAGCCCCGGGACTAGCGGGAGTGCCAGTGAGCAGTTCTTC
>TRBV7-2|few|-|TRBJ1-1
CASSLDGGDTEAFF
TGTGCCAGCAGCTTAGACGGGGGGGACACTGAAGCTTTCTTT
>TRBV9|-|TRBD2|TRBJ2-1
CASSAQAGDNPSYNEQFF
TGTGCCAGCAGCGCCCAGGCGGGAGATAACCCTAGCTACAATGAGCAGTTCTTC
>TRBV5-1|many|-|TRBJ1-1
CASSLARTAYTEAFF
TGCGCCAGCAGCTTGGCCAGGACAGCCTACACTGAAGCTTTCTTT
>TRBV12-3/TRBV12-4|many|-|TRBJ2-3
CASSLNVRVPPTDTQYF
TGTGCCAGCAGTTTAAACGTCCGTGTGCCCCCCACAGATACGCAGTATTTT
>TRBV7-9|-|TRBD1|TRBJ1-2
CASSPEGGGGGYTF
TGTGCCAGCAGCCCAGAAGGAGGGGGCGGTGGCTACACCTTC
>TRBV20-1|-|TRBD2|TRBJ2-2
CSASGDYRTGELFF
TGCAGTGCTAGTGGGGACTATCGGACCGGGGAGCTGTTTTTT
>TRBV28|-|-|TRBJ1-5
CASMDGTFRSDSNQPQHF
TGTGCCAGCATGGATGGGACATTCCGTTCCGATAGCAATCAGCCCCAGCATTTT
>TRBV5-1|-|TRBD1|TRBJ1-1
CASSVRTGRVAEAFF
TGCGCCAGCAGCGTCCGGACAGGGCGTGTAGCTGAAGCTTTCTTT
>TRBV3-1|many|TRBD1|TRBJ1-1
CASSPQGARTNTEAFF
TGTGCCAGCAGCCCCCAGGGGGCGCGGACGAACACTGAAGCTTTCTTT
>TRBV6-1|many|-|TRBJ1-2
CASSEMSSGYTF
TGTGCCAGCAGTGAGATGTCGAGTGGCTACACCTTC
>TRBV9|-|TRBD2|TRBJ2-5
CASSVGLAGYQETQYF
TGTGCCAGCAGCGTAGGTCTAGCGGGGTACCAAGAGACCCAGTACTTC
>TRBV18|few|-|TRBJ2-5
CASSPGGEYQETQYF
TGTGCCAGCTCACCGGGCGGGGAGTACCAAGAGACCCAGTACTTC
>TRBV28|-|TRBD1|TRBJ1-5
CASNHGTGGQPQHF
TGTGCCAGCAATCACGGGACAGGGGGTCAGCCCCAGCATTTT
>TRBV5-4|-|-|TRBJ2-1
CASRGAGTNEQFF
TGTGCCAGCAGGGGCGCGGGGACGAATGAGCAGTTCTTC
>TRBV5-1|many|-|TRBJ2-1
CASSGGQTGPYNEQFF
TGCGCCAGCAGCGGAGGACAAACAGGACCCTACAATGAGCAGTTCTTC
>TRBV20-1|-|-|TRBJ2-1
CSADQGKVYNEQFF
TGCAGTGCCGATCAGGGAAAGGTGTACAATGAGCAGTTCTTC
>TRBV29-1|few|TRBD2|TRBJ2-2
CSAGRVGELFF
TGCAGCGCAGGGAGGGTCGGGGAGCTGTTTTTT
>TRBV7-9|-|-|TRBJ1-4
CASSSSVFNEKLFF
TGTGCCAGCAGTTCTTCCGTGTTTAATGAAAAACTGTTTTTT
>TRBV20-1|few|TRBD1|TRBJ2-6
CSARLGQAGANVLTF
TGCAGTGCTAGGCTCGGACAGGCTGGGGCCAACGTCCTGACTTTC
>TRBV27|many|-|TRBJ2-6
CASSLYPTGFGGDNVLTF
TGTGCCAGCAGTTTATACCCGACAGGTTTTGGTGGAGACAACGTCCTGACTTTC
>TRBV2|few|TRBD1|TRBJ2-5
CASRPTGQGMTQYF
TGTGCCAGCAGACCAACGGGACAGGGAATGACCCAGTACTTC
>TRBV2|few|-|TRBJ1-3
CASSEAQGSFSGNTIYF
TGTGCCAGCAGTGAAGCGCAGGGCAGCTTCTCTGGAAACACCATATATTTT
>TRBV24-1|few|-|TRBJ2-5
CATSDLELAITSTQETQYF
TGTGCCACCAGTGACCTGGAGCTAGCTATCACATCTACCCAAGAGACCCAGTACTTC
>TRBV5-1|few|-|TRBJ2-3
CASSLGASSESTDTQYF
TGCGCCAGCAGCTTGGGCGCTAGCTCGGAGAGCACAGATACGCAGTATTTT
>TRBV20-1|-|-|TRBJ2-7
CSASGAGFRSEYF
TGCAGTGCTAGTGGGGCCGGGTTTAGGAGCGAGTACTTC
>TRBV11-2|-|-|TRBJ1-2
CASSLVRRDGYTF
TGTGCCAGCAGCTTAGTGCGAAGGGATGGCTACACCTTC
>TRBV20-1|few|-|TRBJ1-4
CSATAPGKLFF
TGCAGTGCCACCGCCCCTGGGAAACTGTTTTTT
>TRBV4-2|few|-|TRBJ2-1
CASSQSGETDEQFF
TGTGCCAGCAGCCAATCAGGTGAGACGGATGAGCAGTTCTTC
>TRBV6-5|-|-|TRBJ2-4
CASSYSTALAKNIQYF
TGTGCCAGCAGTTACTCGACAGCACTAGCCAAAAACATTCAGTACTTC
>TRBV18|few|-|TRBJ2-2
CASSPLATNTGELFF
TGTGCCAGCTCACCACTAGCGACGAACACCGGGGAGCTGTTTTTT
>TRBV20-1|few|TRBD1|TRBJ2-2
CSARGAPWTGTNTGELFF
TGCAGTGCTAGAGGGGCCCCTTGGACAGGGACTAACACCGGGGAGCTGTTTTTT
>TRBV2|-|-|TRBJ2-7
CASSASQGLEQYF
TGTGCCAGCAGTGCTTCACAGGGTCTCGAGCAGTACTTC
>TRBV3-1|-|TRBD2|TRBJ2-7
CASSHGLARSYEQYF
TGTGCCAGCAGCCACGGACTAGCGCGTTCCTACGAGCAGTACTTC
>TRBV12-3/TRBV12-4|many|-|TRBJ2-1
CASSLTRKYEQFF
TGTGCCAGCAGTTTGACTCGGAAGTATGAGCAGTTCTTC
>TRBV29-1|few|TRBD1|TRBJ2-2
CSATGTVNTGELFF
TGCAGCGCAACCGGGACAGTGAACACCGGGGAGCTGTTTTTT
>TRBV20-1|few|TRBD1|TRBJ1-2
CSARSDTGDSYGYTF
TGCAGTGCTAGGAGCGACACAGGGGACAGTTATGGCTACACCTTC
>TRBV4-1|-|-|TRBJ2-1
CASSQEVTTDEQFF
TGCGCCAGCAGCCAAGAAGTCACCACTGATGAGCAGTTCTTC
>TRBV20-1|-|-|TRBJ1-5
CSARGTNQPQHF
TGCAGTGCTAGAGGGACCAATCAGCCCCAGCATTTT
>TRBV28|-|-|TRBJ2-6
CASSLLPSGANVLTF
TGTGCCAGCAGTTTACTGCCCTCTGGGGCCAACGTCCTGACTTTC
>TRBV27|many|-|TRBJ1-4
CASSPGLLREKLFF
TGTGCCAGCTCCCCAGGGTTGTTAAGGGAAAAACTGTTTTTT
>TRBV29-1|many|-|TRBJ1-2
CSVEHPSYGYTF
TGCAGCGTTGAACACCCTTCCTATGGCTACACCTTC